Given below is one T cell receptor beta chain in context. V was cut by 9 bases and J by 2 bases, with 4 bases left in between. The CDR3 is made up of 10 amino acids. Germline V gene lookup returns CDR1 SNHLY and CDR2 FYNNEI. This record comes from a study of molecular identifiers for immune sequencing clone quantification. The authors gated naive CD8 T cells as CD8+CD4-CCR7+CD45RA+ for sorting. TCRdb processed the PCR reads anew with MiXCR; each CDR3 protein has one entry. The repertoire holds approximately 680,000 distinct CDR3 sequences, 25% seen once, with about 0.78% in the top ten. The specimen sequenced was naive CD8+ T cells from blood, with Jurkat cell RNA spiked in. Subset given: FACS-sorted CD8+CD4-CCR7+CD45RA+ naive T cells. The chain has TRBV2 and TRBJ1-2, with D uncertain. This clonotype was sampled from a human donor in good health. Some libraries in this study had Jurkat cell RNA spiked in. CDR3 nucleotide sequence: TGTGCCAGTGGGAACTATGGCTACACCTTC. This translates into CASGNYGYTF.